This T cell receptor beta chain originates from a study of graft-versus-host responses after intestinal transplantation. Study-wide background: Grafts were multivisceral, liver-intestinal, or isolated intestinal. Following induction with anti-thymocyte globulin, all recipients were given tacrolimus and steroids for approximately three years. Notes on the study in general: GvH clones detected in recipient marrow included some appearing first in ileum or blood.

Clones were sequenced by immunoSEQ multiplex PCR, and TCRdb holds only the in-frame ones, with some missing. This sample has some 40,000 clones; 90% to 95% occur once, and the top ten carry around 4.3%. This clone appeared once. As yet, its antigen is unknown. Deletions cut 0 bases from V and 5 bases from J, with 13 bases between. The CDR3 is 15 residues long. Per germline, CDR1 MNHEY and CDR2 SVGAGI. The source of this sequence is a human patient who received an intestinal transplant, so some T cells may come from the graft donor. This sequence joins TRBV6-5 and TRBJ1-2, with D tentatively TRBD1 (5 bases). The material was PBMCs, obtained 524 days after transplant. The CDR3 loop is CASSYSSVAGYGYTF. CDR3 DNA sequence: TGTGCCAGCAGTTACTCGAGCGTGGCAGGGTATGGCTACACCTTC.